One sample yielded the 7 T cell receptor beta chains listed below, sequenced in a study of T cells in Graves' hyperthyroidism and ophthalmopathy. Authors of the study amplified TCR beta CDR3 regions from RNA transcripts. The HTBI primer set drove a first-round RT-PCR of the TCR CDR3. Using its own MiXCR run on the multiplex PCR reads, TCRdb lists one record per CDR3 protein. The repertoire consists of approximately 560,000 distinct CDR3 sequences, with less than 20% occurring once and the leading ten covering roughly 6.6%. Sequencing was done on a sample of blood. These TCRs come from a woman aged 30 to 39 with Graves' hyperthyroidism.

The V and J genes are TRBV19 and TRBJ2-1, with TRBD2 as a possible D gene (5 bases). There are 14 residues in the CDR3. The germline V gene encodes CDR1 LNHDA and CDR2 SQIVND (reference sequence). The V and J ends lost 5 bases and 8 bases respectively, with 16 bases between them. Written as DNA, the CDR3 is TGTGCCAGTAGTCCCGGACTCGGAGGAGATGAGCAGTTCTTC. Its protein is CASSPGLGGDEQFF.

Ten or more counts support this clonotype. The J gene is TRBJ2-3, the V gene TRBV6-1, with D perhaps being TRBD1 or TRBD2 (5 bases each). This CDR3 is built from 15 residues. Trimming removed 3 bases from V and 8 bases from J, with 18 bases in between. Germline V gives CDR1 MNHNS, CDR2 SASEGT. CDR3: CASSDPGPLGGTQYF. In nucleotides, the CDR3 is TGTGCCAGCAGTGATCCGGGACCCCTCGGTGGTACGCAGTATTTT.

In this sample, this clonotype turned up many times. This chain joins TRBV5-5 and TRBJ2-1; TRBD1 is a possible D gene (5 bases). The CDR3 is made up of 14 amino acids. Germline CDR1 and CDR2: SGHKS and YYEKEE (reference sequence). Trimming stripped 6 bases from V and 2 bases from J, with 12 bases between. In nucleotides, the CDR3 is TGTGCCAGCATCCCTGGGGCGACCTACAATGAGCAGTTCTTC. Its translation is CASIPGATYNEQFF.

This clonotype was picked up one time. V is TRBV11-2 and J is TRBJ2-3, with D possibly TRBD1 on 5 matching bases. V lost 0 bases to trimming and J lost 6 bases, with 7 bases between them. Germline V gives CDR1 SGHAT, CDR2 FQNNGV. The CDR3 has 13 residues. The CDR3 sequence: CASSLEAGDTQYF. The CDR3 DNA sequence: TGTGCCAGCAGCTTAGAAGCAGGGGATACGCAGTATTTT.

This clonotype was counted ten times or more. The rearrangement uses TRBV28 and TRBJ2-7, with 7 bases that match TRBD1. Germline V CDR1 and CDR2: MDHEN, SYDVKM. This CDR3 has 15 amino acids. V lost 5 bases, J lost 5 bases, and 12 bases stayed unmatched. CDR3 in amino acids: CASSGGQDFDHEQYF. In nucleotides, the CDR3 is TGTGCCAGCAGTGGCGGACAGGATTTTGACCACGAGCAGTACTTC. Drawing the rest from reference TRBV28 and TRBJ2-7, the complete variable domain is DVKVTQSSRYLVKRTGEKVFLECVQDMDHENMFWYRQDPGLGLRLIYFSYDVKMKEKGDIPEGYSVSREKKERFSLILESASTNQTSMYLCASSGGQDFDHEQYFGPGTRLTVT.

On this clonotype itself: Because it lacks the conserved phenylalanine or tryptophan at the end, this CDR3 is likely a read error. The V and J genes are TRBV12-3 or TRBV12-4 and TRBJ2-7, with 9 bases identical to TRBD2. Unmatched junction bases numbered 1, after V lost 6 bases and J lost 1 base. The CDR3 length is 13 residues. The CDR3 sequence: CASRTSGSYEQYL. DNA for the CDR3: TGTGCCAGCAGGACTAGCGGATCCTACGAGCAGTACCTC.

This clonotype was recorded at least ten times. The chain recombines TRBV20-1 with TRBJ2-7; weak D call: TRBD2 (5 bases). Germline CDR1 and CDR2: DFQATT and SNEGSKA (reference sequence). The CDR3 is made up of 15 amino acids. Trimming left V 3 bases short and J 0 bases short, with 15 bases between. CDR3 sequence reads: CSASWQEGDSYEQYF. The CDR3 bases are TGCAGTGCTAGCTGGCAAGAGGGAGACTCCTACGAGCAGTACTTC.